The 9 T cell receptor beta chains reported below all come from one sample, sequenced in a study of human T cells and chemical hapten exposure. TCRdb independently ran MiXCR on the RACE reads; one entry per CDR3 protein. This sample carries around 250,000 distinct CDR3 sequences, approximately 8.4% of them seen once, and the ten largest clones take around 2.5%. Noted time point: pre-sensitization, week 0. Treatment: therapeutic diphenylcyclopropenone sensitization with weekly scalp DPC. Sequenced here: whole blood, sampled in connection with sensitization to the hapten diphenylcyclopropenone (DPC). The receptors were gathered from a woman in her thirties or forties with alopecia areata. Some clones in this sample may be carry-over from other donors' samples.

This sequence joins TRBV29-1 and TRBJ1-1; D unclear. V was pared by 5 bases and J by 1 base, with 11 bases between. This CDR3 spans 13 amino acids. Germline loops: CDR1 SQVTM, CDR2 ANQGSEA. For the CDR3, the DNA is TGCAGCGTTCAATCCAACCAGAACACTGAAGCTTTCTTT. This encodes CSVQSNQNTEAFF. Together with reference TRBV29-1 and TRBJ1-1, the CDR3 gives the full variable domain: SAVISQKPSRDICQRGTSLTIQCQVDSQVTMMFWYRQQPGQSLTLIATANQGSEATYESGFVIDKFPISRPNLTFSTLTVSNMSPEDSSIYLCSVQSNQNTEAFFGQGTRLTVV.

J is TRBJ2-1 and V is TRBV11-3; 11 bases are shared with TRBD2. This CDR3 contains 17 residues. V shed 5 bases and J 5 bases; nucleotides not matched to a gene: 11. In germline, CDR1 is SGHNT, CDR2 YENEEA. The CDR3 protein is CASSPPRYSGRDNEQFF. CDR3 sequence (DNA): TGTGCCAGCAGCCCTCCCCGATATAGCGGGAGGGACAATGAGCAGTTCTTC. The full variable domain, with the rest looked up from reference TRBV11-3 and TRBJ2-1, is EAGVVQSPRYKIIEKKQPVAFWCNPISGHNTLYWYLQNLGQGPELLIRYENEEAVDDSQLPKDRFSAERLKGVDSTLKIQPAELGDSAVYLCASSPPRYSGRDNEQFFGPGTRLTVL.

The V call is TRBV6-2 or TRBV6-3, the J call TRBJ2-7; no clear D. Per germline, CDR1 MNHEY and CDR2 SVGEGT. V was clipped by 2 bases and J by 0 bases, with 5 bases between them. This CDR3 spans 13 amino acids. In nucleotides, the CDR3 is TGTGCCAGCAGTTACACCAACTCCTACGAGCAGTACTTC. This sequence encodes CASSYTNSYEQYF.

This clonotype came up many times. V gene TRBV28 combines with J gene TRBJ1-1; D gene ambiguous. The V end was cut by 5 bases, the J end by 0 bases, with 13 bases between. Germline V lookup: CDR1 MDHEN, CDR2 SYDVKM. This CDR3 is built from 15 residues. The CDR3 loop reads CASSPTRSVNTEAFF. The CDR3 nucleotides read TGTGCCAGCAGTCCAACGCGTTCCGTGAACACTGAAGCTTTCTTT.

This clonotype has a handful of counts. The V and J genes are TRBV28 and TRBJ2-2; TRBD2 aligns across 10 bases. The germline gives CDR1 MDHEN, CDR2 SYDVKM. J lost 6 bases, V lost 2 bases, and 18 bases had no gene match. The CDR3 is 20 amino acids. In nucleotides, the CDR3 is TGTGCCAGCAGTTTAATCGGCGGGGAGGCTAGCGGGAGTGTCCCCGGGGAGCTGTTTTTT. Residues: CASSLIGGEASGSVPGELFF.

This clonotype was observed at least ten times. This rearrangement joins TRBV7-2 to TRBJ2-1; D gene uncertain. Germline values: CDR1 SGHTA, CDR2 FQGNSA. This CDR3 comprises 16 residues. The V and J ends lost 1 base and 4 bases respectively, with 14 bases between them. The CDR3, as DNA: TGTGCCAGCAGCTTAGTCGGATGGAGCAGATACAATGAGCAGTTCTTC. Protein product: CASSLVGWSRYNEQFF. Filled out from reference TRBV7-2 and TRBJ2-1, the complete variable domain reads GAGVSQSPSNKVTEKGKDVELRCDPISGHTALYWYRQSLGQGLEFLIYFQGNSAPDKSGLPSDRFSAERTGGSVSTLTIQRTQQEDSAVYLCASSLVGWSRYNEQFFGPGTRLTVL.

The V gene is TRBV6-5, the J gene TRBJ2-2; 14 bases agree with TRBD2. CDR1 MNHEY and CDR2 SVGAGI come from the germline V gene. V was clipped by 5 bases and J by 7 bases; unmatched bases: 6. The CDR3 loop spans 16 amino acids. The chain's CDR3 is CASSPGTSGRVGELFF. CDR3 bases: TGTGCCAGCAGTCCCGGGACTAGCGGGAGAGTCGGGGAGCTGTTTTTT.

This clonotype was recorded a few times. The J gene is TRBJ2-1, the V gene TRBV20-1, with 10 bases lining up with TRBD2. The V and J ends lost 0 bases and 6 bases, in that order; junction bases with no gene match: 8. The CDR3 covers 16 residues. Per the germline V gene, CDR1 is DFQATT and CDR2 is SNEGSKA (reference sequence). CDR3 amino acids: CSARDPWASGGNEQFF. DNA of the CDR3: TGCAGTGCTAGAGACCCCTGGGCTAGCGGGGGCAATGAGCAGTTCTTC.

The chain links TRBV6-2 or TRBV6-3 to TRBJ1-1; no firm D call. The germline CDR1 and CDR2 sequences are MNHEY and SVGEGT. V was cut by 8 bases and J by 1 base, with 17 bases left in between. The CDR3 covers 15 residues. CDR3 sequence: CASEVDGRRNTEAFF. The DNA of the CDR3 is TGTGCCAGCGAAGTCGACGGACGGAGGAACACTGAAGCTTTCTTT.